The next 16 T cell receptor beta chains were all read from a single sample in a study of cytomegalovirus exposure and HLA in healthy donors. PCR was performed using 60 Vbeta and 13 Jbeta primers. Libraries were prepared by immunoSEQ multiplex PCR; TCRdb keeps only in-frame clonotypes and omits some of them. This table has approximately 140,000 clones, approximately 84% appearing once. The sequenced material came from PBMCs. The receptor set was obtained from a woman aged 40 to 50 in good health and CMV-seronegative.

The chain has TRBV11-2 and TRBJ1-3, with D possibly TRBD1 on 6 matching bases. The CDR3 consists of 14 residues. Germline V CDR1 and CDR2: SGHAT, FQNNGV. V shed 5 bases and J shed 2 bases, with 10 bases lying between them. The CDR3 loop is CASSPDRTGNTIYF. For the CDR3, the DNA is TGTGCCAGCAGCCCTGACAGGACTGGAAACACCATATATTTT.

The rearrangement joins TRBV30 to TRBJ1-1; tentative D call: TRBD1 (5 bases). This CDR3 has 15 residues. CDR1 and CDR2 from the germline V gene are GTSNPN and SVGIG (reference sequence). V was shortened by 2 bases and J by 0 bases, with 13 bases between the two germline ends. CDR3 region: CAWSPPGRVNTEAFF. CDR3 nucleotides: TGTGCCTGGAGTCCCCCAGGGAGGGTGAACACTGAAGCTTTCTTT.

The V call is TRBV7-2, the J call TRBJ2-7; 7 bases are a match to TRBD1. The V gene end was trimmed by 1 base and the J gene end by 0 bases; junction bases not matched to a gene: 9. Germline-derived CDR1 and CDR2 are SGHTA and FQGNSA. This CDR3 spans 17 amino acids. CDR3 sequence reads: CASSLGVGQASSYEQYF. CDR3 nucleotides: TGTGCCAGCAGCTTAGGGGTTGGACAGGCGAGCTCCTACGAGCAGTACTTC.

This clone was seen a single time. The V and J genes are TRBV11-2 and TRBJ2-1; 11 bases align to TRBD2. With V trimmed by 5 bases and J by 7 bases, 7 bases remained unmatched. The CDR3 has 15 residues. Germline assignment: CDR1 SGHAT and CDR2 FQNNGV. CDR3 coding DNA: TGTGCCAGCAGCCCACTAGCGGGAGAGGCGAATGAGCAGTTCTTC. The encoded protein is CASSPLAGEANEQFF.

This chain joins TRBV11-1 and TRBJ2-1; 8 bases match TRBD2. Germline CDR1 and CDR2: SGHAT and FQDESV (reference sequence). CDR3 length: 15 amino acids. J gave up 6 bases and V 4 bases, and 8 bases lay outside the gene matches. CDR3 amino acids: CASSSLAALPNEQFF. The CDR3 region has the DNA TGTGCCAGCAGCTCACTAGCGGCCCTTCCCAATGAGCAGTTCTTC.

The rearrangement joins TRBV4-2 to TRBJ2-7, with 9 bases fitting TRBD2. The CDR3 has 17 amino acids. Germline CDR1 is LGHNA and CDR2 is YNFKEQ. With 4 bases clipped from V and 5 bases from J, the junction kept 15 bases outside the gene matches. This chain's CDR3 is CASSRRLAALSQHEQYF. The CDR3, as DNA: TGTGCCAGCAGCCGAAGACTAGCGGCACTTTCTCAGCACGAGCAGTACTTC.

The rearrangement uses TRBV4-2 and TRBJ2-1; D ambiguous. The CDR3 runs to 14 residues. Germline assignment: CDR1 LGHNA and CDR2 YNFKEQ. The ends were cut back, 0 bases at V and 3 bases at J, with 6 bases in the middle. The CDR3 region is CASSQEESYNEQFF. In nucleotides, the CDR3 is TGTGCCAGCAGCCAAGAAGAGAGCTACAATGAGCAGTTCTTC.

This chain joins TRBV11-1 and TRBJ2-7; D unresolved. The V gene lost 1 base and the J gene lost 1 base, with 8 bases spanning the gap. The CDR3 length is 14 residues. The germline gives CDR1 SGHAT, CDR2 FQDESV (reference sequence). CDR3 in DNA: TGTGCCAGCAGCTTAGGGTCCAGGTCCTACGAGCAGTACTTC. Protein sequence: CASSLGSRSYEQYF. Variable domain in full (rest from reference TRBV11-1 and TRBJ2-7): EAEVAQSPRYKITEKSQAVAFWCDPISGHATLYWYRQILGQGPELLVQFQDESVVDDSQLPKDRFSAERLKGVDSTLKIQPAELGDSAMYLCASSLGSRSYEQYFGPGTRLTVT.

J is TRBJ1-4 and V is TRBV4-1; no definite D call. The CDR3 has 16 amino acids. Germline lookup yields CDR1 MGHRA and CDR2 YSYEKL. The V end was cut by 4 bases, the J end by 2 bases, with 14 bases between. The CDR3 region has the DNA TGCGCCAGCAGCCGCGGGCCCACTTCGACTAATGAAAAACTGTTTTTT. Its translation is CASSRGPTSTNEKLFF.

V is TRBV7-2 and J is TRBJ2-3; D uncertain. V lost 1 base and J lost 1, with 9 bases in between. The CDR3 length is 15 residues. The V gene's germline CDR1 is SGHTA and CDR2 FQGNSA. For the CDR3, the DNA is TGTGCCAGCAGCTTAGGTAGTTTGGGCACAGATACGCAGTATTTT. As protein: CASSLGSLGTDTQYF.

The chain links TRBV5-1 to TRBJ1-1; D possibly corresponds to TRBD1 (5 bases). CDR1 is SGHRS and CDR2 is YFSETQ in the germline V gene. The CDR3 runs to 14 residues. V dropped 1 base and J dropped 1 base, with 8 bases sitting between them. The CDR3 sequence: CASSLNGGNTEAFF. CDR3 in DNA: TGCGCCAGCAGCTTGAACGGGGGGAACACTGAAGCTTTCTTT.

V usage is TRBV7-6 and J usage is TRBJ2-1, with a weak D call TRBD2 (7 bases). This CDR3 has 13 amino acids. V was clipped by 3 bases and J by 8 bases, with 11 bases between them. Germline loops: CDR1 SGHVS, CDR2 FNYEAQ. As DNA, the CDR3 is TGTGCCAGCAGCTTCGGCGGGGGCTATGAGCAGTTCTTC. Translation gives CASSFGGGYEQFF.

This chain joins TRBV6-1 and TRBJ2-2; 7 bases are a match to TRBD1. Germline trimming cut 9 bases from V and 1 base from J; bases unmatched to any gene: 5. Germline-derived CDR1 and CDR2 are MNHNS and SASEGT. This CDR3 comprises 14 residues. CDR3 bases: TGTGCCAGGGGACAGCCCGGGAACACCGGGGAGCTGTTTTTT. It specifies CARGQPGNTGELFF.

On this clone itself: One end of the junction does not line up with germline, which may come from a read error. This specimen includes other DNA sequences encoding the same CDR3. V and J are TRBV30 and TRBJ2-7; D perhaps matches TRBD1 (5 bases). The CDR3 length is 14 residues. CDR1 is GTSNPN and CDR2 is SVGIG in the germline V gene (reference sequence). CDR3 sequence (DNA): TGTGCTTGGAGCGCACGAATAGTCCCAGGGAATCCGTACTTC. Its translation is CAWSARIVPGNPYF.

This rearrangement joins TRBV28 to TRBJ2-5; the match to TRBD2 covers 8 bases. Trimming removed 8 bases from V and 2 bases from J; junction bases left unmatched: 13. This CDR3 region has 16 residues. In germline, CDR1 is MDHEN, CDR2 SYDVKM. The CDR3 DNA follows: TGTGCCAGCTATCCTCGGGGACTAGGAATACAAGAGACCCAGTACTTC. This encodes CASYPRGLGIQETQYF.

The count of this clone is one. The genes are TRBV10-3 and TRBJ1-2; D gene ambiguous. The V gene's germline CDR1 is ENHRY and CDR2 SYGVKD. V was clipped by 5 bases and J by 8 bases, with 15 bases between them. This CDR3 has 13 residues. As DNA, the CDR3 is TGTGCCATCAGTATCGGGTCCCCGAGCGGCTACACCTTC. Translating it yields CAISIGSPSGYTF.